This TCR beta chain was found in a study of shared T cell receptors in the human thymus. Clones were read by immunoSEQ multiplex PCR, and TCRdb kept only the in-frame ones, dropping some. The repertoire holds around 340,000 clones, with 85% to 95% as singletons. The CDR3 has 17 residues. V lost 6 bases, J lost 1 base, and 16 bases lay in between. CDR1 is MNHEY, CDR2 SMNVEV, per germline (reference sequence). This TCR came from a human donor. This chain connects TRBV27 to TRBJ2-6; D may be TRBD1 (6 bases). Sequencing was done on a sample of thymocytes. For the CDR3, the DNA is TGTGCCAGCAGCCCCCAGGGGCCCTCTTCTGGGGCCAACGTCCTGACTTTC. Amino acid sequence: CASSPQGPSSGANVLTF.